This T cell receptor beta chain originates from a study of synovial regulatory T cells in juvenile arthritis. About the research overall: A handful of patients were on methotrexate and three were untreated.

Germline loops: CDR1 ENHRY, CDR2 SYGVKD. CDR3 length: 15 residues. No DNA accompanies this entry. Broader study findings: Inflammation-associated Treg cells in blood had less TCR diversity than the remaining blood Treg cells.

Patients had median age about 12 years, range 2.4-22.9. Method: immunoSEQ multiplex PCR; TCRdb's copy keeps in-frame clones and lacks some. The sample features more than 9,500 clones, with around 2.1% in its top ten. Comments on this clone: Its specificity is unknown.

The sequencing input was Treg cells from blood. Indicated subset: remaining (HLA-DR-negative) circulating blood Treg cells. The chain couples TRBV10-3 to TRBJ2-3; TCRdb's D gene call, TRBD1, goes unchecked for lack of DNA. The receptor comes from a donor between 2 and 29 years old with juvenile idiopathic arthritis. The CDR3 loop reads CAISGRDRGTDTQYF.